This TCR beta chain was obtained from a study of blood T cells in healthy people across ages. This clonotype was seen only a few times. A second PCR, run for about 6 to 12 cycles, used a sample-barcoded 5' primer plus a J-beta primer mix. TCRdb passed the 5' RACE reads through MiXCR, listing each CDR3 protein once. The table includes about 930,000 distinct CDR3 sequences, about 27% detected once. This same sample was also taken into another study, of T cells of mothers and their children.

Input material: blood. This clonotype originated in a woman aged 40 to 55 in good health.

The CDR3 spells CSVVSLSYNEQYF. In nucleotides, the CDR3 is TGCAGCGTTGTGAGCCTTAGCTACAATGAGCAGTACTTC. This chain joins TRBV29-1 and TRBJ2-1, with D uncertain. The tail of the sequence fits TRBJ2-7 better, so the J call may be wrong. Germline CDR1 reads SQVTM; CDR2 reads ANQGSEA. The CDR3 runs to 13 residues.